The 28 T cell receptor beta chains presented below share a single source sample, sequenced in a study of blood T cell repertoires in COVID-19. The repertoire was sequenced with immunoSEQ multiplex PCR; TCRdb's copy has only in-frame clones and lacks some. Found here are some 200,000 clones, about 88% of them singletons; the top ten hold around 17%. Sequencing used peripheral blood. The receptors originated from a man in his forties or fifties with COVID-19, enrolled during active disease.

This clone was counted only a few times. The genes are TRBV5-1 and TRBJ2-7; the match to TRBD2 covers 9 bases. The junction had 7 bases not matched to a gene; V was cut back by 4 bases and J by 5 bases. This CDR3 comprises 14 residues. Germline V lookup: CDR1 SGHRS, CDR2 YFSETQ. CDR3 protein: CASSLGGGADEQYF. The CDR3 region has the DNA TGCGCCAGCAGCCTCGGCGGGGGGGCCGACGAGCAGTACTTC.

This chain uses TRBV27 with TRBJ2-7; maybe TRBD1 (6 bases). Trimming shortened V by 3 bases and J by 1 base, and 10 bases separated the two germline ends. Germline V lookup: CDR1 MNHEY, CDR2 SMNVEV (reference sequence). This CDR3 has 14 amino acids. Here the CDR3 DNA reads TGTGCCAGCAGTTTGGCTGGACAGTCCTACGAGCAGTACTTC. It specifies CASSLAGQSYEQYF.

This CDR3 is CASSSTSVGINEQFF. In DNA, the CDR3 is TGTGCCAGCAGTTCCACTAGCGTGGGTATCAATGAGCAGTTCTTC. This chain uses TRBV6-4 with TRBJ2-1, with TRBD2 matching over 7 bases. This CDR3 comprises 15 residues. V shed 5 bases, J shed 6 bases, and the junction held 10 bases outside the gene matches. The germline V gene encodes CDR1 MRHNA and CDR2 SNTAGT.

The rearrangement links TRBV6-5 to TRBJ2-1; 10 bases are a match to TRBD2. Germline V CDR1 and CDR2: MNHEY, SVGAGI. V gave up 6 bases and J gave up 1 base; unmatched junction bases: 3. The length of the CDR3 is 15 residues. The CDR3 DNA sequence: TGTGCCAGCAGATTTAGCGGGGGGTCCTACAATGAGCAGTTCTTC. Translated: CASRFSGGSYNEQFF.

This clone was observed once. V is TRBV7-8 and J is TRBJ2-7; D gene unclear. The CDR3 has 14 residues. V gave up 2 bases and J gave up 2 bases, with 10 bases separating them. The V gene's germline CDR1 is SGHVS and CDR2 FQNEAQ. The CDR3 loop reads CASSLRPRPYEQYF. The CDR3 nucleotides read TGTGCCAGCAGCTTACGGCCGCGGCCCTACGAGCAGTACTTC.

The V call is TRBV30, the J call TRBJ1-1; no reliable D call. Trimming shortened V by 8 bases and J by 8 bases, and 15 bases separated the two germline ends. Germline CDR1 GTSNPN, CDR2 SVGIG (reference sequence). There are 11 residues in the CDR3. CDR3 amino acids: CAQRRGLEAFF. The CDR3, as DNA: TGTGCCCAAAGACGGGGTCTCGAAGCTTTCTTT.

The rearrangement joins TRBV5-1 to TRBJ2-2, with unresolved D. CDR1 SGHRS and CDR2 YFSETQ come from the germline V gene. This CDR3 is 14 amino acids long. Trimming shortened V by 7 bases and J by 0 bases, and 10 bases separated the two germline ends. In nucleotides, the CDR3 is TGCGCCAGCTCCGCAGGCCCGAACACCGGGGAGCTGTTTTTT. Translation gives CASSAGPNTGELFF.

The chain carries TRBV6-1 and TRBJ2-3; maybe TRBD1 (6 bases). Trimming shortened V by 3 bases and J by 2 bases, and 12 bases separated the two germline ends. CDR3 length equals 15 residues. Germline loops: CDR1 MNHNS, CDR2 SASEGT. This CDR3 is CASSDRDTNTDTQYF. CDR3 in DNA: TGTGCCAGCAGTGACCGGGACACCAACACAGATACGCAGTATTTT.

The rearrangement joins TRBV28 to TRBJ1-4, with D possibly TRBD1 on 6 matching bases. The germline V gene has CDR1 MDHEN and CDR2 SYDVKM. This CDR3 has 17 amino acids. Trimming left V 1 base short and J 6 bases short, with 18 bases between. CDR3 in DNA: TGTGCCAGCAGTTTATTGGCGGGCGCAGGGGTTTATGAAAAACTGTTTTTT. The encoded protein is CASSLLAGAGVYEKLFF.

The V and J genes are TRBV11-1 and TRBJ2-3; D gene unclear. The ends were cut back, 8 bases at V and 2 bases at J, with 14 bases in the middle. Germline assignment: CDR1 SGHAT and CDR2 FQDESV (reference sequence). This CDR3 spans 14 amino acids. The CDR3 DNA follows: TGTGCCAGCGGTTCTTGGGCTGACACAGATACGCAGTATTTT. Translation: CASGSWADTDTQYF.

The V and J genes are TRBV6-2 or TRBV6-3 and TRBJ2-1, with 12 bases matching TRBD2. Germline CDR1 reads MNHEY; CDR2 reads SVGEGT. V lost 6 bases and J lost 4; bases outside the gene matches: 19. CDR3 length: 20 amino acids. The CDR3 is CASSHPLTVASGRVYNEQFF. In nucleotides, the CDR3 is TGTGCCAGCAGCCACCCCCTTACGGTCGCTAGCGGGAGGGTATACAATGAGCAGTTCTTC.

This CDR3 is CASSSQGGPWDTQYF. CDR3 in DNA: TGCGCCAGCAGCTCACAGGGGGGTCCGTGGGATACGCAGTATTTT. The genes are TRBV5-1 and TRBJ2-3, with TRBD1 matching over 8 bases. This CDR3 region has 15 residues. V lost 3 bases to trimming and J lost 6 bases; unmatched junction nucleotides: 9. Germline V gives CDR1 SGHRS, CDR2 YFSETQ.

The chain joins TRBV10-3 to TRBJ1-2; D may be TRBD1 (5 bases). The CDR3 is 15 residues long. Looked up from germline, CDR1 is ENHRY and CDR2 is SYGVKD. Trimming pared 0 bases from V and 6 bases from J, leaving 14 bases between. The DNA for the CDR3 is TGTGCCATCAGTGAGTCGGGGCAAAACGAGAATGGCTACACCTTC. Protein product: CAISESGQNENGYTF.

The J gene is TRBJ2-1, the V gene TRBV19; a weak D match, TRBD2 (5 bases). The CDR3 runs to 19 residues. Germline values: CDR1 LNHDA, CDR2 SQIVND (reference sequence). The V gene lost 0 bases and the J gene lost 12 bases, with 30 bases spanning the gap. The CDR3, as DNA: TGTGCCAGTAGTATAGACCCTCTGGGAACTAGTTCCCATACGGTTCGGCAGTTCTTC. Translating gives CASSIDPLGTSSHTVRQFF. The entire variable domain, with the rest obtained from reference TRBV19 and TRBJ2-1, is as follows: DGGITQSPKYLFRKEGQNVTLSCEQNLNHDAMYWYRQDPGQGLRLIYYSQIVNDFQKGDIAEGYSVSREKKESFPLTVTSAQKNPTAFYLCASSIDPLGTSSHTVRQFFGPGTRLTVL.

The V call is TRBV6-6, the J call TRBJ2-7; 7 bases map to TRBD2. The CDR3 is 15 amino acids. Germline lookup yields CDR1 MNHNY and CDR2 SVGAGI (reference sequence). V shed 7 bases, J shed 6 bases, and the junction held 15 bases outside the gene matches. CDR3 DNA sequence: TGTGCCAGCACCCCTGGGAGTTCCCCGGGGGGCGAGCAGTACTTC. This gives the protein CASTPGSSPGGEQYF.

This chain uses TRBV24-1 with TRBJ2-1, with D tentatively TRBD2 (5 bases). Trimming shortened V by 7 bases and J by 5 bases, and 11 bases separated the two germline ends. Germline CDR1 KGHDR, CDR2 SFDVKD. This CDR3 has 13 residues. As DNA, the CDR3 is TGTGCCACCAGCGCAACTAGTAACAATGAGCAGTTCTTC. Its protein is CATSATSNNEQFF.

The chain has TRBV12-3 or TRBV12-4 and TRBJ1-1, with D perhaps TRBD1 (6 bases). The CDR3 runs to 13 residues. The V end was cut by 5 bases, the J end by 4 bases, with 11 bases between. This CDR3 is CASSERGGTEAFF. The CDR3 DNA reads TGTGCCAGCAGTGAGAGGGGGGGCACTGAAGCTTTCTTT.

The CDR3 nucleotides read TGCGCCAGCAGCCAGGACAGAGCTAACTATGGCTACACCTTC. Translated: CASSQDRANYGYTF. The chain uses TRBV4-1 and TRBJ1-2; maybe TRBD1 (6 bases). Germline assignment: CDR1 MGHRA and CDR2 YSYEKL. This CDR3 has 14 residues. The germline V and J ends were trimmed by 3 bases and 0 bases, with 8 bases remaining between them.

The rearrangement links TRBV2 to TRBJ1-1; 8 nucleotides agree with TRBD1. Per germline, CDR1 SNHLY and CDR2 FYNNEI. The CDR3 contains 16 residues. With V trimmed by 0 bases and J by 4 bases, 7 bases remained unmatched. The CDR3: CASSEALQGALTEAFF. DNA for the CDR3: TGTGCCAGCAGTGAAGCGCTTCAGGGGGCTCTCACTGAAGCTTTCTTT.

This rearrangement joins TRBV7-6 to TRBJ2-1, with a possible D match to TRBD2 (6 bases). CDR3 length: 15 residues. CDR1 is SGHVS and CDR2 is FNYEAQ in the germline V gene. Trimming shortened V by 1 base and J by 4 bases, and 11 bases separated the two germline ends. CDR3 sequence reads: CASSLEATRYNEQFF. CDR3 bases: TGTGCCAGCAGCTTAGAGGCGACTAGGTACAATGAGCAGTTCTTC.

The DNA for the CDR3 is TGCGCCAGCAGCTCTACAGAGTTGGAGACCCAGTACTTC. Its translation: CASSSTELETQYF. J is TRBJ2-5 and V is TRBV5-1; D remains unclear. V was trimmed by 3 bases and J by 5 bases, leaving 11 bases between them. The CDR3 sequence is 13 residues long. In germline, CDR1 is SGHRS, CDR2 YFSETQ. Based on the CDR3 plus reference TRBV5-1 and TRBJ2-5, the full variable domain is KAGVTQTPRYLIKTRGQQVTLSCSPISGHRSVSWYQQTPGQGLQFLFEYFSETQRNKGNFPGRFSGRQFSNSRSEMNVSTLELGDSALYLCASSSTELETQYFGPGTRLLVL.

Worth noting for this clone: The germline gene is not matched at one end of the junction; a read error may be the cause. The rearrangement joins TRBV29-1 to TRBJ2-5, with D possibly matching TRBD1 (6 bases). Germline CDR1 is SQVTM and CDR2 is ANQGSEA. The CDR3 is 12 residues long. In nucleotides, the CDR3 is TGCAGCGCCCGAGCAGGGGAAGAGGCCCAGTACTTC. Translated: CSARAGEEAQYF.

The chain carries TRBV19 and TRBJ2-2; D not certain. Trimming took off 1 base at V and 0 bases at J, with 9 bases between the two ends. Germline V gene sequence: CDR1 LNHDA, CDR2 SQIVND (reference sequence). This CDR3 is built from 16 residues. CDR3 amino acids: CASSIGDTSNTGELFF. CDR3 coding DNA: TGTGCCAGTAGTATAGGAGACACTTCGAACACCGGGGAGCTGTTTTTT. The full variable domain, rest sourced from reference TRBV19 and TRBJ2-2, is DGGITQSPKYLFRKEGQNVTLSCEQNLNHDAMYWYRQDPGQGLRLIYYSQIVNDFQKGDIAEGYSVSREKKESFPLTVTSAQKNPTAFYLCASSIGDTSNTGELFFGEGSRLTVL.

The chain combines TRBV5-6 with TRBJ1-2, with 11 bases identical to TRBD1. Germline loops: CDR1 SGHDT, CDR2 YYEEEE. J was trimmed by 6 bases and V by 4 bases; bases with no gene match: 11. CDR3 length equals 16 residues. The CDR3 DNA sequence: TGTGCCAGCAGCCACGGGACAGGGGGAGGTAATCATGGCTACACCTTC. Protein: CASSHGTGGGNHGYTF.

The V gene is TRBV27, the J gene TRBJ1-4, with D tentatively TRBD1 (5 bases). The CDR3 loop spans 19 amino acids. Germline lookup yields CDR1 MNHEY and CDR2 SMNVEV (reference sequence). Trimming removed 0 bases from V and 0 bases from J, with 17 bases in between. CDR3 region: CASSLSAGPLLSTNEKLFF. DNA for the CDR3: TGTGCCAGCAGTTTATCAGCAGGGCCCCTTCTTTCAACTAATGAAAAACTGTTTTTT.

The V call is TRBV18, the J call TRBJ1-4; TRBD1 might be the D (5 bases). Germline lookup yields CDR1 KGHSH and CDR2 LQKENI. V was cut by 8 bases and J by 7 bases, with 14 bases left in between. There are 13 residues in the CDR3. CDR3 in amino acids: CASRDSGVEKLFF. The CDR3 DNA reads as TGTGCCAGCCGAGATTCGGGGGTTGAAAAACTGTTTTTT.

V and J are TRBV29-1 and TRBJ1-2; D perhaps matches TRBD1 (5 bases). V was trimmed by 1 base and J by 8 bases, leaving 17 bases between them. CDR3 length: 14 residues. Germline values: CDR1 SQVTM, CDR2 ANQGSEA. CDR3 coding DNA: TGCAGCGTTGAAGGGCTGGGACTGCTCGGAGGCTACACCTTC. Translating gives CSVEGLGLLGGYTF. Full variable domain (remainder filled in from reference TRBV29-1 and TRBJ1-2): SAVISQKPSRDICQRGTSLTIQCQVDSQVTMMFWYRQQPGQSLTLIATANQGSEATYESGFVIDKFPISRPNLTFSTLTVSNMSPEDSSIYLCSVEGLGLLGGYTFGSGTRLTVV.

The chain combines TRBV4-2 with TRBJ2-2, with TRBD2 identical over 7 bases. The CDR3 has 15 residues. The V and J ends lost 6 bases and 5 bases, in that order; junction bases with no gene match: 9. Per germline, CDR1 LGHNA and CDR2 YNFKEQ. Here the CDR3 DNA reads TGTGCCAGCAGACGCAGTTGGGGGGGAACCGGGGAGCTGTTTTTT. It specifies CASRRSWGGTGELFF.